A single sample is the source of the 5 T cell receptor beta chains below, sequenced in a study of blood T cell repertoires in COVID-19 (TCRdb year 2020). The method behind the library was the immunoSEQ multiplex PCR assay. Drawn from immuneACCESS, this table holds only the in-frame rearrangements with V and J called that TCRdb kept. Clones are partly lost; checked studies trace under half to an unresolved V gene and leave the rest unexplained. This sample is represented by 230,000 or so clones; approximately 86% of them were singletons. The top ten constitute roughly 14% of the sample. The material sequenced was PBMCs or T cells enriched from blood (not recorded which). The receptors derive from a woman in her 50s with acute COVID-19.

As for this clone: At one end, the junction sequence differs from germline, possibly due to a read error. The CDR3: CASRLGIGSGSGSYNEQFF. The CDR3 DNA is TGTGCCAGCAGATTAGGGATCGGTAGCGGGAGTGGGTCCTACAATGAGCAGTTCTTC. The chain joins TRBV7-6 to TRBJ2-1; TRBD2 matches at 9 bases. In germline, CDR1 is SGHVS, CDR2 FNYEAQ. CDR3 length equals 19 residues. The full variable domain, in which reference TRBV7-6 and TRBJ2-1 provide the parts outside the CDR3, is GAGVSQSPRYKVTKRGQDVALRCDPISGHVSLYWYRQALGQGPEFLTYFNYEAQQDKSGLPNDRFSAERPEGSISTLTIQRTEQRDSAMYRCASRLGIGSGSGSYNEQFFGPGTRLTVL.

This chain uses TRBV5-1 with TRBJ1-1, with TRBD1 matching over 7 bases. Trimming took 4 bases from V and 0 from J; bases not matched to a gene: 9. This CDR3 region has 16 residues. CDR1 is SGHRS, CDR2 YFSETQ, per germline. The CDR3 spells CASSPAFQGVNTEAFF. Here the CDR3 DNA reads TGCGCCAGCAGCCCAGCGTTTCAGGGGGTGAACACTGAAGCTTTCTTT.

This sequence joins TRBV9 and TRBJ1-1; D not certain. The CDR3 spans 14 residues. CDR1 SGDLS and CDR2 YYNGEE come from the germline V gene. Trimming pared 5 bases from V and 1 base from J, leaving 12 bases between. CDR3 DNA: TGTGCCAGCAGTGGAGGGTATTGGAACACTGAAGCTTTCTTT. Translated, it gives CASSGGYWNTEAFF.

The rearrangement uses TRBV19 and TRBJ2-7; 7 bases match TRBD2. This CDR3 spans 15 amino acids. Losses at the gene ends were 4 bases for V and 2 bases for J; bases not matched to a gene: 8. Per germline, CDR1 LNHDA and CDR2 SQIVND (reference sequence). The CDR3 coding sequence is TGTGCCAGTAGTACGGGCGGGAGATCGACCTACGAGCAGTACTTC. This codes for CASSTGGRSTYEQYF.

The chain carries TRBV19 and TRBJ2-1; 10 nucleotides align to TRBD1. This CDR3 comprises 18 residues. The V segment lost 3 bases and the J segment 0 bases; nucleotides outside the gene matches: 8. Germline V gene data show CDR1 as LNHDA and CDR2 as SQIVND (reference sequence). The CDR3 loop is CASSIGTGVYSSYNEQFF. DNA of the CDR3: TGTGCCAGTAGTATCGGGACAGGGGTATACTCCTCCTACAATGAGCAGTTCTTC. Full variable domain (outside the CDR3, taken from reference TRBV19 and TRBJ2-1): DGGITQSPKYLFRKEGQNVTLSCEQNLNHDAMYWYRQDPGQGLRLIYYSQIVNDFQKGDIAEGYSVSREKKESFPLTVTSAQKNPTAFYLCASSIGTGVYSSYNEQFFGPGTRLTVL.